One and the same sample provided the 25 T cell receptor beta chains below, sequenced in a study of blood T cell repertoires in COVID-19. The assay was immunoSEQ multiplex PCR, and TCRdb's table has in-frame clones only and misses some. In the table there are roughly 240,000 clones, roughly 88% of which are singletons. The sample was peripheral blood. These TCRs come from a woman aged 80 or over with COVID-19, enrolled during active disease.

This chain links TRBV2 with TRBJ1-5; D gene uncertain. Per germline, CDR1 SNHLY and CDR2 FYNNEI. CDR3 length: 14 amino acids. Trimming removed 4 bases at V and 7 bases at J, with 14 bases between. CDR3 residues: CASSVSGLRQPQHF. The CDR3 DNA sequence: TGTGCCAGCAGTGTATCCGGACTGAGACAGCCCCAGCATTTT.

This sequence joins TRBV3-1 (or the pseudogene TRBV3-2) and TRBJ1-1; the D gene is possibly TRBD1 (5 bases). The CDR3 loop spans 14 amino acids. Between the trimmed V and J ends, which lost 5 bases and 1 base, there was a span of 11 bases. Germline CDR1 LGHDT, CDR2 YNNKEL (reference sequence). DNA for the CDR3: TGTGCCAGCAGCTTGACAGAACCGAACACTGAAGCTTTCTTT. Its protein product is CASSLTEPNTEAFF.

The chain is built from TRBV3-1 (or the pseudogene TRBV3-2) and TRBJ2-4; 7 bases agree with TRBD2. The CDR3 sequence is 14 residues long. Germline V gene lookup returns CDR1 LGHDT and CDR2 YNNKEL (reference sequence). Trimming cost V 5 bases and J 6 bases; bases outside gene matches: 7. CDR3 in amino acids: CASSSTWGGNIQYF. In DNA, the CDR3 is TGTGCCAGCAGCTCTACCTGGGGGGGAAACATTCAGTACTTC.

With respect to this clone: Other DNA sequences of this sample code for an identical CDR3. This sequence joins TRBV5-1 and TRBJ2-5; D unclear. The V end lost 2 bases, the J end lost 3 bases, and 2 bases lay between the germline ends. Germline V gene lookup returns CDR1 SGHRS and CDR2 YFSETQ. This CDR3 contains 11 residues. CDR3 DNA: TGCGCCAGCAGCTTTAAAGAGACCCAGTACTTC. It is translated as CASSFKETQYF.

With regard to this clone: Other DNA sequences in the sample encode the same CDR3. The V call is TRBV3-1 (or the pseudogene TRBV3-2), the J call TRBJ1-5, with 8 bases aligning to TRBD1. The V segment lost 1 base and the J segment 0 bases; nucleotides outside the gene matches: 2. From germline, CDR1 is LGHDT and CDR2 YNNKEL (reference sequence). The length of the CDR3 is 16 residues. The CDR3 DNA reads TGTGCCAGCAGCCAAGGCACAGGGGGTAGCAATCAGCCCCAGCATTTT. Residues: CASSQGTGGSNQPQHF.

V gene TRBV7-2 combines with J gene TRBJ2-3; TRBD2 aligns across 7 bases. The V and J ends lost 5 bases and 0 bases, in that order; junction bases with no gene match: 8. This CDR3 has 16 amino acids. The germline gives CDR1 SGHTA, CDR2 FQGNSA. DNA of the CDR3: TGTGCCAGCAGCCCTGGTCTAGCGGTGAGCACAGATACGCAGTATTTT. Translating gives CASSPGLAVSTDTQYF.

V gene TRBV7-2 combines with J gene TRBJ2-7; 12 bases are shared with TRBD1. The germline V gene encodes CDR1 SGHTA and CDR2 FQGNSA. V lost 5 bases and J lost 2; bases outside the gene matches: 4. The CDR3 runs 15 residues. CDR3: CASSPGTGGAYEQYF. The CDR3 DNA follows: TGTGCCAGCAGCCCCGGGACAGGGGGCGCCTACGAGCAGTACTTC. Variable domain in full (rest from reference TRBV7-2 and TRBJ2-7): GAGVSQSPSNKVTEKGKDVELRCDPISGHTALYWYRQSLGQGLEFLIYFQGNSAPDKSGLPSDRFSAERTGGSVSTLTIQRTQQEDSAVYLCASSPGTGGAYEQYFGPGTRLTVT.

The chain recombines TRBV2 with TRBJ2-2, with a tentative D call TRBD1 (6 bases). The germline CDR1 and CDR2 sequences are SNHLY and FYNNEI. The CDR3 sequence is 16 residues long. Deletions cut 6 bases from V and 0 bases from J, with 14 bases between. The CDR3 coding sequence is TGTGCCAGCAGCCAAACGGGACACACGAACACCGGGGAGCTGTTTTTT. This gives the protein CASSQTGHTNTGELFF.

This sequence joins TRBV24-1 and TRBJ2-1; 11 bases map to TRBD1. Trimming at V came to 3 bases and at J to 4 bases, leaving 10 bases not matched to a gene. Germline V gene lookup returns CDR1 KGHDR and CDR2 SFDVKD. This CDR3 comprises 18 residues. Here the CDR3 DNA reads TGTGCCACCAGTGATCCCAGACGGACAGGGGGCGAATACAATGAGCAGTTCTTC. Amino acid sequence: CATSDPRRTGGEYNEQFF.

The rearrangement links TRBV11-2 to TRBJ1-6; 7 positions agree with TRBD1. Looked up from germline, CDR1 is SGHAT and CDR2 is FQNNGV. The CDR3 spans 15 residues. Trimming removed 3 bases from V and 7 bases from J; junction bases left unmatched: 6. Here the CDR3 DNA reads TGTGCCAGCAGCTTCGACAGGGCAGGGAATTCACCCCTCCACTTT. It translates to CASSFDRAGNSPLHF.

Concerning this clone itself: An end of the junction differs from the germline gene, which may be a read error. This chain connects TRBV3-1 (or the pseudogene TRBV3-2) to TRBJ1-2, with 11 positions matching TRBD1. The CDR3 totals 14 residues. Germline lookup yields CDR1 LGHDT and CDR2 YNNKEL (reference sequence). The CDR3 DNA sequence: TGTGCCAGCAGCCAAACCTTAGTCGGGGACAGGGGGGCCTTC. Its translation is CASSQTLVGDRGAF.

V and J are TRBV10-1 and TRBJ1-2; D remains unclear. V was trimmed by 4 bases and J by 1 base, leaving 13 bases between them. The CDR3 loop spans 15 amino acids. Per the germline V gene, CDR1 is WNHNN and CDR2 is SYGVQD (reference sequence). CDR3 protein: CASSGGGPGNYGYTF. CDR3 DNA sequence: TGCGCCAGCAGTGGTGGCGGGCCGGGTAACTATGGCTACACCTTC.

The J gene is TRBJ1-5, the V gene TRBV19; TRBD1 aligns across 8 bases. J was trimmed by 0 bases and V by 8 bases; bases with no gene match: 6. Germline V gene lookup returns CDR1 LNHDA and CDR2 SQIVND (reference sequence). The CDR3 is 15 residues long. CDR3 nucleotides: TGTGCCAGTCGGCCGGGACAGGTTAGCAATCAGCCCCAGCATTTT. Its protein product is CASRPGQVSNQPQHF.

The rearrangement links TRBV7-6 to TRBJ2-2, with D unclear. This CDR3 spans 16 amino acids. Germline CDR1 and CDR2: SGHVS and FNYEAQ. Trimming took off 3 bases at V and 1 base at J, with 12 bases between the two ends. The CDR3 region has the DNA TGTGCCAGCAGCTTTAGAGACTCATGGAACACCGGGGAGCTGTTTTTT. It yields the protein CASSFRDSWNTGELFF.

In its sample, this clone was seen once. The chain uses TRBV2 and TRBJ1-2; D unresolved. The CDR3 consists of 12 residues. Germline V gene sequence: CDR1 SNHLY, CDR2 FYNNEI. V was shortened by 6 bases and J by 6 bases, with 11 bases between the two germline ends. The CDR3 region has the DNA TGTGCCAGCAGGGGCAGATATGATGGCTACACCTTC. Protein sequence: CASRGRYDGYTF.

The chain recombines TRBV6-5 with TRBJ1-4; D perhaps matches TRBD1 (6 bases). V was shortened by 5 bases and J by 8 bases, with 15 bases between the two germline ends. CDR3 length equals 14 residues. Looked up from germline, CDR1 is MNHEY and CDR2 is SVGAGI. CDR3 in amino acids: CASSHTGLGEKLFF. The CDR3 DNA sequence: TGTGCCAGCAGTCATACAGGGTTGGGAGAAAAACTGTTTTTT.

The chain carries TRBV7-9 and TRBJ2-2; a weak D match, TRBD1 (6 bases). Looked up from germline, CDR1 is SEHNR and CDR2 is FQNEAQ (reference sequence). This CDR3 has 15 residues. V lost 4 bases and J 4 bases, leaving 13 bases between the germline ends. The DNA of the CDR3 is TGTGCCAGCAGCTCGTGGGACACCCGCACCGGGGAGCTGTTTTTT. It codes for CASSSWDTRTGELFF.

This rearrangement joins TRBV21-1 to TRBJ2-7; the table's D call, TRBD2, was not checked against the DNA. TRBV21-1 is a pseudogene. This CDR3 comprises 15 residues. As DNA, the CDR3 is TGTGCCAGCAGATTCAGAGAGGCGCCGTCCCACGAGCAGTACTTC. This gives the protein CASRFREAPSHEQYF.

The chain carries TRBV27 and TRBJ1-6, with 7 bases that match TRBD1. This CDR3 is 15 amino acids long. The junction had 3 bases not matched to a gene; V was cut back by 3 bases and J by 4 bases. Germline lookup yields CDR1 MNHEY and CDR2 SMNVEV (reference sequence). The CDR3 reads CASSFRDRYNSPLHF. The CDR3 DNA reads as TGTGCCAGCAGTTTCCGGGACAGATATAATTCACCCCTCCACTTT.

CDR3 protein: CASSQDSSADTQYF. In DNA, the CDR3 is TGCGCCAGCAGCCAGGACTCGTCCGCAGATACGCAGTATTTT. This chain connects TRBV4-1 to TRBJ2-3, with a tentative D call TRBD2 (5 bases). Germline values: CDR1 MGHRA, CDR2 YSYEKL. The CDR3 has 14 residues. V shed 3 bases and J shed 4 bases, with 11 bases lying between them.

J is TRBJ1-4 and V is TRBV28, with 7 bases identical to TRBD1. The CDR3 totals 12 residues. The ends lost 7 bases at V and 6 bases at J; junction bases unmatched: 2. Germline CDR1 and CDR2: MDHEN and SYDVKM. The CDR3 DNA reads as TGTGCCAGCACCACAGGGGATGAAAAACTGTTTTTT. Its protein product is CASTTGDEKLFF.

This chain uses TRBV6-6 with TRBJ2-3; 14 bases fit TRBD2. The CDR3 length is 18 residues. Germline trimming cut 5 bases from V and 1 base from J; bases unmatched to any gene: 8. Germline CDR1 reads MNHNY; CDR2 reads SVGAGI (reference sequence). CDR3 sequence reads: CASSRTSGGPGGTDTQYF. The CDR3 nucleotides read TGTGCCAGCAGTCGGACTAGCGGGGGGCCGGGAGGCACAGATACGCAGTATTTT.

This clone has just one count. This chain connects TRBV4-1 to TRBJ2-4, with no clear D. Trimming cost V 6 bases and J 0 bases, with 21 bases left between them. CDR1 is MGHRA and CDR2 is YSYEKL in the germline V gene. The CDR3 is made up of 18 amino acids. The CDR3 loop reads CASSPQSEPILAKNIQYF. CDR3 DNA sequence: TGCGCCAGCAGTCCACAATCCGAACCGATTCTAGCCAAAAACATTCAGTACTTC.

This clone was detected only a few times. The rearrangement uses TRBV20-1 and TRBJ2-7; D ambiguous. Germline V gene lookup returns CDR1 DFQATT and CDR2 SNEGSKA (reference sequence). This CDR3 is 11 amino acids long. The V gene lost 3 bases and the J gene lost 3 bases, with 6 bases spanning the gap. The CDR3, as DNA: TGCAGTGCTAGGGCCATCTACGAGCAGTACTTC. Translation gives CSARAIYEQYF.

The CDR3 coding sequence is TGTGCCAGCAGTCGGACAGGGATCGGAAACACCATATATTTT. This translates into CASSRTGIGNTIYF. The chain carries TRBV6-5 and TRBJ1-3; 8 positions match TRBD1. From germline, CDR1 is MNHEY and CDR2 SVGAGI. J lost 4 bases, V lost 5 bases, and 4 bases had no gene match. There are 14 residues in the CDR3.